A single sample is the source of the 10 T cell receptor beta chains below, sequenced in a study of cytomegalovirus exposure and HLA in healthy donors. The PCR ran on 60 Vbeta and 13 Jbeta primers. The data were produced by immunoSEQ multiplex PCR, yet TCRdb's version contains in-frame clones alone and is incomplete. The sample has about 97,000 clones; roughly 79% are singletons. The sequenced material came from PBMCs. The receptors shown here come from a woman aged 40 to 50 in good health and CMV-seronegative.

This rearrangement joins TRBV11-2 to TRBJ2-7; no clear D gene. CDR1 is SGHAT, CDR2 FQNNGV, per germline. V was cut by 1 base and J by 1 base, with 11 bases left in between. This CDR3 is 15 amino acids long. The CDR3 sequence is CASSLGGISSYEQYF. CDR3 nucleotide sequence: TGTGCCAGCAGCTTAGGTGGCATCTCGTCCTACGAGCAGTACTTC.

This clone was counted a single time. This chain connects TRBV5-1 to TRBJ2-2; TRBD1 is a possible D gene (5 bases). Germline V CDR1 and CDR2: SGHRS, YFSETQ. CDR3 size: 15 residues. The germline V and J ends were trimmed by 2 bases and 1 base, with 9 bases remaining between them. In DNA form, the CDR3 reads TGCGCCAGCAGCTTTACAGGTCAGAACACCGGGGAGCTGTTTTTT. Translation: CASSFTGQNTGELFF.

This chain links TRBV27 with TRBJ2-7; D perhaps matches TRBD1 (7 bases). The germline V gene has CDR1 MNHEY and CDR2 SMNVEV (reference sequence). The CDR3 has 12 amino acids. V was pared by 8 bases and J by 6 bases, with 14 bases between. CDR3 sequence: CASRHRGGEQYF. CDR3 nucleotide sequence: TGTGCCAGCCGCCACAGGGGAGGCGAGCAGTACTTC.

V gene TRBV9 combines with J gene TRBJ1-2, with D perhaps matching TRBD1 (5 bases). The CDR3 covers 14 residues. Germline loops: CDR1 SGDLS, CDR2 YYNGEE. V lost 1 base and J lost 8, with 15 bases in between. CDR3 DNA sequence: TGTGCCAGCAGCGTATATACAGGTTACGGGGGCTACACCTTC. This sequence encodes CASSVYTGYGGYTF. The full variable domain, its missing parts supplied by reference TRBV9 and TRBJ1-2, is DSGVTQTPKHLITATGQRVTLRCSPRSGDLSVYWYQQSLDQGLQFLIQYYNGEERAKGNILERFSAQQFPDLHSELNLSSLELGDSALYFCASSVYTGYGGYTFGSGTRLTVV.

The chain joins TRBV19 to TRBJ2-3; 7 bases align to TRBD2. Germline loops: CDR1 LNHDA, CDR2 SQIVND (reference sequence). The CDR3 runs 15 residues. The V segment lost 7 bases and the J segment 2 bases; nucleotides outside the gene matches: 9. CDR3 loop: CASTFAGVTTDTQYF. The CDR3 DNA follows: TGTGCCAGTACTTTCGCGGGGGTGACCACAGATACGCAGTATTTT.

This clone was observed once. This chain connects TRBV2 to TRBJ2-5; 7 bases align to TRBD2. The V segment lost 6 bases and the J segment 5 bases; nucleotides outside the gene matches: 12. The CDR3 is 15 residues long. Germline V lookup: CDR1 SNHLY, CDR2 FYNNEI. CDR3 in amino acids: CASRARSGDVETQYF. CDR3 bases: TGTGCCAGCAGAGCCAGGAGCGGGGATGTGGAGACCCAGTACTTC. The entire variable domain, with the rest obtained from reference TRBV2 and TRBJ2-5, is as follows: EPEVTQTPSHQVTQMGQEVILRCVPISNHLYFYWYRQILGQKVEFLVSFYNNEISEKSEIFDDQFSVERPDGSNFTLKIRSTKLEDSAMYFCASRARSGDVETQYFGPGTRLLVL.

The gene calls are TRBV11-2 and TRBJ2-7, with TRBD1 as a possible D gene (6 bases). The CDR3 runs 14 residues. V lost 7 bases, J lost 6 bases, and 19 bases lay in between. The germline V gene has CDR1 SGHAT and CDR2 FQNNGV. In DNA form, the CDR3 reads TGTGCCAGCACCCTCCCGACAGGAACCTGCGAGCAGTACTTC. This codes for CASTLPTGTCEQYF.

This clone was detected only a few times. The chain recombines TRBV6-1 with TRBJ2-7, with a tentative D call TRBD1 (5 bases). V lost 7 bases, J lost 2 bases, and 15 bases lay in between. The CDR3 runs to 14 residues. CDR1 is MNHNS, CDR2 SASEGT, per germline. The CDR3 nucleotides are TGTGCCAGCACCGCAGTAGCAGGGCCCTACGAGCAGTACTTC. It yields the protein CASTAVAGPYEQYF.

The chain links TRBV6-5 to TRBJ1-1; TRBD1 is a possible D gene (5 bases). The length of the CDR3 is 14 residues. V lost 5 bases and J lost 4, with 14 bases in between. CDR1 is MNHEY and CDR2 is SVGAGI in the germline V gene. CDR3 sequence (DNA): TGTGCCAGCAGTGTGGTGGGACTTAGCACTGAAGCTTTCTTT. Residues: CASSVVGLSTEAFF.

The chain is built from TRBV13 and TRBJ2-7; D call uncertain. The CDR3 length is 15 residues. Deletions cut 4 bases from V and 0 bases from J, with 13 bases between. Germline V lookup: CDR1 PRHDT, CDR2 FYEKMQ (reference sequence). In DNA, the CDR3 is TGTGCCAGCAGCTCCTTTTGGCGGAACTCCTACGAGCAGTACTTC. This codes for CASSSFWRNSYEQYF.